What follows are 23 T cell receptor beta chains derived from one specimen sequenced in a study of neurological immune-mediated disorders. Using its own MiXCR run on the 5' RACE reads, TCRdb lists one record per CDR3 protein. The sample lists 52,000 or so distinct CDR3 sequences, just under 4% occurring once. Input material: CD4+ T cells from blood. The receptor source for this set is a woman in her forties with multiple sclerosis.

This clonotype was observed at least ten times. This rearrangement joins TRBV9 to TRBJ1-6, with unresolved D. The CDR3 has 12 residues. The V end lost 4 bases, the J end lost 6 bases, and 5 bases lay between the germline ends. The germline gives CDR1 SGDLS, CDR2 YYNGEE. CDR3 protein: CASSLGNSPLHF. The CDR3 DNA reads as TGTGCCAGCAGCCTAGGTAATTCACCCCTCCACTTT.

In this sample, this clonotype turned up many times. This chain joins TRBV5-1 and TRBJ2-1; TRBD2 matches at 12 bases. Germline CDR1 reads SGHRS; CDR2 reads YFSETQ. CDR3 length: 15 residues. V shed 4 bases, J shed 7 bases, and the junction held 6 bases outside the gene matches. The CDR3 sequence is CASSALAGGLNEQFF. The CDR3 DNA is TGCGCCAGCAGCGCCCTAGCGGGGGGGTTGAATGAGCAGTTCTTC.

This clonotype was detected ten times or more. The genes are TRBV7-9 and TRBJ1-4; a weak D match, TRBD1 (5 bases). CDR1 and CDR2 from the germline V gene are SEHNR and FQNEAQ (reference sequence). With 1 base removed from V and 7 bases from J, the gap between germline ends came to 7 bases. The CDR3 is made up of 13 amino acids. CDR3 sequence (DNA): TGTGCCAGCAGCTTAGTAGGGGTTGAAAAACTGTTTTTT. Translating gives CASSLVGVEKLFF.

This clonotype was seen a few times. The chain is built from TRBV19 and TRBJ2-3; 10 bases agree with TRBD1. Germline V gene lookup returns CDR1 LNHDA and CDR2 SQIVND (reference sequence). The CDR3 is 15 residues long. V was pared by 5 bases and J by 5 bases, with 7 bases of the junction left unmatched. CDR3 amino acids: CASSGGQGVVDTQYF. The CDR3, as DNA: TGTGCCAGTAGTGGAGGACAGGGGGTAGTAGATACGCAGTATTTT.

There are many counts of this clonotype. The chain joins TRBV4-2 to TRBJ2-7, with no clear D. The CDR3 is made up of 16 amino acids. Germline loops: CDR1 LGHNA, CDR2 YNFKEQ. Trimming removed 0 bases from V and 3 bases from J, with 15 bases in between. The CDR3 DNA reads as TGTGCCAGCAGCCAAGAAGGGCTCTCGACCTTCTACGAGCAGTACTTC. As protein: CASSQEGLSTFYEQYF.

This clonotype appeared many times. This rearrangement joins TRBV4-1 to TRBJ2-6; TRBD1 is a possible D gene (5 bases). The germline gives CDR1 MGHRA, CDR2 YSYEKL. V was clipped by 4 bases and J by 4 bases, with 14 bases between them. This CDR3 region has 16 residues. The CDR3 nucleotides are TGCGCCAGCAGCCGTTCTTCAGGGCTCGGGGCCAACGTCCTGACTTTC. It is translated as CASSRSSGLGANVLTF.

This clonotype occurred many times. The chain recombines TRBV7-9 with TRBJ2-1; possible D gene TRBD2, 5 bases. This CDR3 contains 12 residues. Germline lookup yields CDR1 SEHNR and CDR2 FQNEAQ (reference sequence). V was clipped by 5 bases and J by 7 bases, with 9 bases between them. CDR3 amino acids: CASSAERNEQFF. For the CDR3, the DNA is TGTGCCAGCAGCGCCGAGCGGAATGAGCAGTTCTTC.

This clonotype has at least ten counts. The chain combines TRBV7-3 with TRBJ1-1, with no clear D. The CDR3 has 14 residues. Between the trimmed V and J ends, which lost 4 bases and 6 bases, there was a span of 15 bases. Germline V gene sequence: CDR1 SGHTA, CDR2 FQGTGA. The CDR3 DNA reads TGTGCCAGCAGCTCGTCACCCGGCAGGTCTGAAGCTTTCTTT. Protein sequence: CASSSSPGRSEAFF.

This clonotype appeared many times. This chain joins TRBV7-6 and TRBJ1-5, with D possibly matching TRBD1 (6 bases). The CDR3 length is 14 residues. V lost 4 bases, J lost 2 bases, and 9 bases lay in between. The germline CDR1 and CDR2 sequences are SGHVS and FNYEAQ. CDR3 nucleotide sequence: TGTGCCAGCAGCTCTAGACAGGGCAATCAGCCCCAGCATTTT. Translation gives CASSSRQGNQPQHF.

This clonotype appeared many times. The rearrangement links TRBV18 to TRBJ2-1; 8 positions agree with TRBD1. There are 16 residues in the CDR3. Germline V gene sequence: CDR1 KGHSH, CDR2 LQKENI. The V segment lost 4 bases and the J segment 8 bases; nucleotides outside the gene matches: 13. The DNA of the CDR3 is TGTGCCAGCTCACGCGTGTTAGTGCCAGGGGGCGATGAGCAGTTCTTC. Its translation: CASSRVLVPGGDEQFF. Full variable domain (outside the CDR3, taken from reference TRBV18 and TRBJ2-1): NAGVMQNPRHLVRRRGQEARLRCSPMKGHSHVYWYRQLPEEGLKFMVYLQKENIIDESGMPKERFSAEFPKEGPSILRIQQVVRGDSAAYFCASSRVLVPGGDEQFFGPGTRLTVL.

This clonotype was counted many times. The CDR3 region is CASSLVSGETQYF. The DNA of the CDR3 is TGTGCCAGCAGCTTGGTATCGGGAGAGACCCAGTACTTC. This chain joins TRBV5-6 and TRBJ2-5; D remains ambiguous. V shed 0 bases and J shed 4 bases, with 7 bases lying between them. Germline V gene sequence: CDR1 SGHDT, CDR2 YYEEEE. The CDR3 is 13 amino acids. The whole variable domain, remainder taken from reference TRBV5-6 and TRBJ2-5, is DAGVTQSPTHLIKTRGQQVTLRCSPKSGHDTVSWYQQALGQGPQFIFQYYEEEERQRGNFPDRFSGHQFPNYSSELNVNALLLGDSALYLCASSLVSGETQYFGPGTRLLVL.

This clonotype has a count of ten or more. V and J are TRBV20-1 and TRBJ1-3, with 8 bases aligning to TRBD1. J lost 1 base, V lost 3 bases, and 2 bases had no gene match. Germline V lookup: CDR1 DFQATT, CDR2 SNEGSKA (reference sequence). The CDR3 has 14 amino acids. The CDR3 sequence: CSASRGRSGNTIYF. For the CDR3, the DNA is TGCAGTGCTAGCAGGGGGCGATCTGGAAACACCATATATTTT.

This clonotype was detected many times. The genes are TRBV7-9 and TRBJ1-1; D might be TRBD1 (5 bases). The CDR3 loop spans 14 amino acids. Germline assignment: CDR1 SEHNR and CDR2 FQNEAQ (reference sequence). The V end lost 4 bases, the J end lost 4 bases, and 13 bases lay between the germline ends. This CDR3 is CASSWTQVGTEAFF. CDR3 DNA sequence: TGTGCCAGCAGCTGGACACAAGTCGGCACTGAAGCTTTCTTT.

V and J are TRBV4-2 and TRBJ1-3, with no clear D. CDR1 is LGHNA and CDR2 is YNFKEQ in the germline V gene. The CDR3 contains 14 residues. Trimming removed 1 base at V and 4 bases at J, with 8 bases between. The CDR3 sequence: CASSQGPQGNTIYF. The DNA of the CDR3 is TGTGCCAGCAGCCAAGGCCCGCAAGGAAACACCATATATTTT.

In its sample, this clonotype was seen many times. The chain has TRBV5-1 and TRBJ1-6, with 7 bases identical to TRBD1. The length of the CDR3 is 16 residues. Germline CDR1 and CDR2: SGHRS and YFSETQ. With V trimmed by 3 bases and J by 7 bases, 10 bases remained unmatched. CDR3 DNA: TGCGCCAGCAGCTCCGCCGACAGGGTACGAAATTCACCCCTCCACTTT. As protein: CASSSADRVRNSPLHF.

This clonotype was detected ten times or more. This chain's CDR3 is CAISAGEAQHF. The CDR3 DNA follows: TGTGCCATCAGTGCCGGGGAGGCCCAGCATTTT. V and J are TRBV10-3 and TRBJ1-5, with D uncertain. The germline V and J ends were trimmed by 4 bases and 11 bases, with 9 bases remaining between them. The CDR3 has 11 residues. Germline V gene lookup returns CDR1 ENHRY and CDR2 SYGVKD.

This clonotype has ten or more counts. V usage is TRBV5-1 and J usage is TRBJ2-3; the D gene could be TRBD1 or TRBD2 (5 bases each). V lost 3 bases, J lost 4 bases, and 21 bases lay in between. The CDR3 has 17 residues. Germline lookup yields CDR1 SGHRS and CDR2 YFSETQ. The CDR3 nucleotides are TGCGCCAGCAGCTCTAGCCTTGACTCAAGGGGACCAGATACGCAGTATTTT. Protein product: CASSSSLDSRGPDTQYF.

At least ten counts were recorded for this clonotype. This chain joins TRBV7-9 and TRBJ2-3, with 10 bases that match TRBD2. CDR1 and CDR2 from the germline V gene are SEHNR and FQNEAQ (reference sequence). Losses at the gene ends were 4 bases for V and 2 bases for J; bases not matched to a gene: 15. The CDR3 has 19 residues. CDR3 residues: CASSYPIGLAVTFTDTQYF. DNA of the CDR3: TGTGCCAGCAGCTACCCCATCGGACTAGCGGTAACTTTCACAGATACGCAGTATTTT.

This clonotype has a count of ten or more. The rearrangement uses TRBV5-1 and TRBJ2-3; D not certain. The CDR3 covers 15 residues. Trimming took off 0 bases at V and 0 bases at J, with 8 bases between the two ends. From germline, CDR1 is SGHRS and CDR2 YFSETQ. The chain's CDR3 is CASSLGPGSTDTQYF. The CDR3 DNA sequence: TGCGCCAGCAGCTTGGGGCCAGGTAGCACAGATACGCAGTATTTT.

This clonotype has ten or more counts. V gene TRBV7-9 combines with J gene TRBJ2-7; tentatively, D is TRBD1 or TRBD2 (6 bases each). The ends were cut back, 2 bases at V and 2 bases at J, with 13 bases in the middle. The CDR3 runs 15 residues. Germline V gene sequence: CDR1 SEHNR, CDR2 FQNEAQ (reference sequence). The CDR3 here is CASSLIGGWAYEQYF. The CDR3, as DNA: TGTGCCAGCAGCTTAATCGGGGGCTGGGCCTACGAGCAGTACTTC.

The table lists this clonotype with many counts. DNA of the CDR3: TGCGCCAGCAGCTTGGATAGGCTGTCTGAAGCTTTCTTT. This encodes CASSLDRLSEAFF. The rearrangement uses TRBV5-1 and TRBJ1-1, with D unresolved. Trimming removed 0 bases at V and 6 bases at J, with 9 bases between. CDR1 is SGHRS and CDR2 is YFSETQ in the germline V gene. The CDR3 has 13 amino acids.

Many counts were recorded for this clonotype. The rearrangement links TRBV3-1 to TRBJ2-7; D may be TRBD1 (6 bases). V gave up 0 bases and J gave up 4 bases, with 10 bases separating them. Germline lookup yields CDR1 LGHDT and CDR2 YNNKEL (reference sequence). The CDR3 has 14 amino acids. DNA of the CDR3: TGTGCCAGCAGCCAAGAAGGACAGATATACGAGCAGTACTTC. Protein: CASSQEGQIYEQYF.

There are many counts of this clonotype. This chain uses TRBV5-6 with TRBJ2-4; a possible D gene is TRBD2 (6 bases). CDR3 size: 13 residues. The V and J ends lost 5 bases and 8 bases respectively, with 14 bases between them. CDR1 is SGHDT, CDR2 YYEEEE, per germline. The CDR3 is CASSWRAGDIQYF. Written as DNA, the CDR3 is TGTGCCAGCAGTTGGAGGGCCGGCGACATTCAGTACTTC.